A single sample is the source of the 10 T cell receptor beta chains below, sequenced in a study of cytomegalovirus exposure and HLA in healthy donors. The primer mix had 60 Vbeta and 13 Jbeta primers. Repertoires were generated with immunoSEQ multiplex PCR, while TCRdb's copy carries only in-frame clones and drops some. The sample lists under 150,000 clones; under 90% were seen once. Specimen: PBMCs. All receptors derive from a male donor in good health and CMV-seronegative.

The chain uses TRBV28 and TRBJ2-2; D is ambiguous. Germline CDR1 and CDR2: MDHEN and SYDVKM. The CDR3 spans 13 residues. Between the trimmed V and J ends, which lost 3 bases and 1 base, there was a span of 3 bases. This CDR3 is CASSFQNTGELFF. As DNA, the CDR3 is TGTGCCAGCAGTTTCCAGAACACCGGGGAGCTGTTTTTT.

The CDR3 coding sequence is TGTGCCAGCAGCTCCCAATCTAGTGATGAGCAGTTCTTC. Its protein is CASSSQSSDEQFF. The chain carries TRBV13 and TRBJ2-1, with D hard to call. Germline V gives CDR1 PRHDT, CDR2 FYEKMQ (reference sequence). The CDR3 has 13 amino acids. The ends were cut back, 4 bases at V and 8 bases at J, with 12 bases in the middle.

The chain joins TRBV27 to TRBJ1-2, with D unresolved. There are 14 residues in the CDR3. V lost 5 bases and J 0 bases, leaving 10 bases between the germline ends. From germline, CDR1 is MNHEY and CDR2 SMNVEV (reference sequence). The chain's CDR3 is CASSPAGSNYGYTF. The CDR3 DNA reads as TGTGCCAGCAGTCCTGCCGGTTCTAACTATGGCTACACCTTC.

The chain joins TRBV4-2 to TRBJ2-4; TRBD2 aligns across 8 bases. The CDR3 has 17 residues. The junction had 8 bases not matched to a gene; V was cut back by 4 bases and J by 0 bases. The germline gives CDR1 LGHNA, CDR2 YNFKEQ. The CDR3 nucleotides are TGTGCCAGCAGCCTCGAGACGGGAGGGTTAGCCAAAAACATTCAGTACTTC. Translation: CASSLETGGLAKNIQYF.

This chain uses TRBV5-1 with TRBJ1-1, with D possibly being TRBD1 (6 bases). Germline V gives CDR1 SGHRS, CDR2 YFSETQ. The CDR3 loop spans 14 amino acids. The V and J ends lost 4 bases and 1 base respectively, with 11 bases between them. CDR3 loop: CASSPQTGNTEAFF. CDR3 DNA: TGCGCCAGCAGCCCACAGACAGGGAACACTGAAGCTTTCTTT. The entire variable domain, with the rest obtained from reference TRBV5-1 and TRBJ1-1, is as follows: KAGVTQTPRYLIKTRGQQVTLSCSPISGHRSVSWYQQTPGQGLQFLFEYFSETQRNKGNFPGRFSGRQFSNSRSEMNVSTLELGDSALYLCASSPQTGNTEAFFGQGTRLTVV.

The V call is TRBV19, the J call TRBJ2-3, with a weak D call TRBD2 (5 bases). The CDR3 extends over 13 amino acids. V was pared by 5 bases and J by 2 bases, with 8 bases between. Germline assignment: CDR1 LNHDA and CDR2 SQIVND (reference sequence). The CDR3 sequence: CASSPLATDTQYF. The CDR3 DNA reads as TGTGCCAGTAGTCCCCTAGCCACAGATACGCAGTATTTT.

As concerns this clone: Other DNA sequences in this specimen translate into the identical CDR3. This rearrangement joins TRBV6-5 to TRBJ1-1, with D unclear. Germline CDR1 and CDR2: MNHEY and SVGAGI. Trimming pared 2 bases from V and 1 base from J, leaving 5 bases between. This CDR3 spans 13 amino acids. CDR3 sequence: CASSYGQNTEAFF. Written as DNA, the CDR3 is TGTGCCAGCAGTTACGGCCAGAACACTGAAGCTTTCTTT.

The chain employs TRBV6-4 and TRBJ2-6; no definite D call. The CDR3 consists of 16 residues. Germline V CDR1 and CDR2: MRHNA, SNTAGT. The V and J ends lost 3 bases and 1 base respectively, with 10 bases between them. The CDR3 DNA sequence: TGTGCCAGCAGTGAAAACAGTCCGTCTGGGGCCAACGTCCTGACTTTC. Residues: CASSENSPSGANVLTF.

This chain's CDR3 is CASGYGTWSDIQYF. CDR3 DNA sequence: TGTGCCAGCGGGTACGGGACATGGAGCGACATTCAGTACTTC. The chain uses TRBV2 and TRBJ2-4; tentatively, D is TRBD1 (6 bases). The germline V gene has CDR1 SNHLY and CDR2 FYNNEI. Trimming took off 8 bases at V and 8 bases at J, with 19 bases between the two ends. The CDR3 spans 14 residues.

The chain's CDR3 is CASSSQRSDTQYF. In DNA, the CDR3 is TGTGCCAGCAGCTCACAGAGATCCGATACGCAGTATTTT. This sequence joins TRBV7-8 and TRBJ2-3, with D hard to call. V lost 4 bases and J lost 6, with 11 bases in between. The CDR3 runs 13 residues. Per germline, CDR1 SGHVS and CDR2 FQNEAQ.